This TCR beta chain was identified during a study of cytomegalovirus exposure and HLA in healthy donors (dated by TCRdb to the late 2010s). Study-level background: According to an earlier analysis of 450 to 650 of the donors, roughly 180 million T cells yielded 117 million unique TCR beta sequences and around 280 Gb of sequence data. An early release covering some 640 HLA-typed donors comprised around 300 gigabases of sequencing data and around 86 million unique TCR sequences. Among the roughly 390 genotyped donors, about 83% belonged to the genetic ancestry cluster associated with self-reported Caucasian donors. The study aimed to test whether signatures of past pathogen exposure could be identified by cataloging public T cell receptors. The study used immunosequencing to profile the T cell repertoires of several hundred subjects and linked those repertoires to cytomegalovirus serostatus. Along with the roughly 610-subject first cohort, a separate validation cohort of over a hundred different subjects was used. To predict cytomegalovirus infection status, the study brought together high-throughput TCR immunosequencing, statistical association of individual TCRs with disease status, and machine learning. In a later analysis, previously published TCR beta repertoires from more than 500 donors were re-analyzed and high-resolution HLA genotyping was added so that TCR occurrence patterns could be studied. Rather than drawing on any new phenotypic data, the later analysis identified candidate immune exposures from TCR beta sequences and the way those sequences occurred across donors. An earlier analysis of 500 to 750 of the donors applied high-throughput TCR beta sequencing to assess whether each TCR beta V gene segment acted as functional or pseudogenic. Donor age, sex, ethnicity and CMV serostatus were compiled together with the repertoire data. In a later genetic analysis, genome-wide SNP genotypes for 398 of the 666 donors were used, and that subset was treated as a discovery cohort. All discovery cohort repertoires had been generated using a single sequencing platform. HLA typing covered class I and class II loci at four-digit resolution. Typing coverage varied by locus: about 629-630 donors for A, B, C, DRB1 and DQB1; 522 for DQA1; around 570 for DPA1; roughly 470 for DPB1. About five DR-DQ haplotypes were treated as single units for association and clustering because of strong linkage in the cohort. Among about 400 genotyped donors of the cohort, an average of around 220,000 unique TCR beta nucleotide sequences was sequenced per donor, of which about 18% were non-productive. The paper as a whole reports these results and caveats: The 87-base-pair reads could not distinguish some IMGT-functional V segments, including TRBV6-2 and TRBV6-3, so those segments were excluded. According to a later analysis, most CMV-associated TCR beta chains appeared to be HLA-restricted, and the HLA associations seemed to be driven largely by CMV exposure. Three of the identified cytomegalovirus-associated TCR beta chains were confirmed in vitro to be specific for cytomegalovirus antigens. A total of 164 TCR beta chains were listed by the study as associated with cytomegalovirus. Sequencing depth was assumed to be roughly uniform across donors in the presence/absence analyses, though that assumption may not hold. A later genetic analysis reported fewer N-insertions in productive TCRs among donors in an Asian-associated ancestry cluster than the roughly 720-donor mean. The classifier was reported to diagnose cytomegalovirus status with high specificity and sensitivity in both the original cohort and the validation cohort. In a later analysis, the rate of TCR association differed among HLA loci, with DRB1 alleles having the most associated TCRs and HLA-C alleles having the fewest. A later analysis associated about 17,000 TCR beta sequences with specific HLA alleles at a false discovery rate of 0.05. A cluster of highly shared sequence variants was judged likely to be a technical artifact of the sequencing pipeline. The only immune exposure information available for the cohort was CMV serostatus. The earlier analysis of around 600 of the donors excluded roughly 16 rarely observed V segments, including chromosome 9 orphons, because counts were too low. Assigning TCR associations to individual alleles was difficult when HLA alleles, especially DR and DQ, strongly co-occurred. According to the authors, the approach could potentially be generalized to other disease states and immunological phenotypes. This cohort had only TCR beta chains sequenced, and the lack of alpha or paired-chain data limited which features could be detected. An association between a missense DCLRE1C variant and V-gene and J-gene trimming of TCR beta chains was found in a later genetic analysis and replicated in an independent cohort. In an earlier analysis of 500 to 650 of the donors, most TCR beta V segments appeared in productive rearrangements about 87% or about 30% of the time, broadly matching IMGT annotations. A further reported finding was that TCR beta sequences accurately predicted the HLA-A and HLA-B alleles for most subjects in the first cohort. Correlated functional status among segregating V segments might be attributable to linkage disequilibrium, but an unknown experimental factor could not be ruled out. Most TCR sequences were observed very rarely across donors, whereas some public TCRs were present in many individuals. A later analysis found that HLA-associated TCR beta chains were more clonally expanded and had lower generation probabilities than equally common non-associated chains. According to a later analysis, parvovirus B19, influenza, CMV and Epstein-Barr virus appeared linked to several top co-occurrence clusters. Because HLA typing was unavailable for some donors at each locus, only the typed subset was used in association tests.

The library was built by means of the immunoSEQ multiplex PCR assay. A mixture of 60 forward primers for TCR Vbeta segments and 13 reverse primers for TCR Jbeta segments was used in the multiplex PCR. Amplification of the CDR3 region of rearranged TCR beta genes was performed with a multiplex PCR assay on genomic DNA. The amplified TCR beta libraries were sequenced on the Illumina HiSeq System as 87-base-pair reads. On the authors' methods: A later analysis tallied 70 million to 100 million unique TCR beta chains across the roughly 610 repertoires, and approximately 12 million of those chains were shared by two or more donors. Raw reads were error-corrected and collapsed into unique sequences with a nearest-neighbor algorithm that merged closely related sequences to remove PCR and sequencing errors. Alignment of CDR3 sequences to IMGT reference sequences was used to assign V, D and J gene segments. For a sequence to be retained, a match of at least six nucleotides to both a V gene segment and a J gene segment was required. A rearrangement was called productive if the CDR3 had no stop codons and remained in frame with V and J, and every other rearrangement was called non-productive. Following IMGT convention, CDR3 was defined as the stretch from the second conserved V-encoded cysteine up to the conserved J-encoded phenylalanine. Sequences without an unambiguous match to a single V gene segment were excluded from the earlier analysis of a few hundred of the donors. In an earlier analysis of approximately 610 of the donors, V segments were called functional above 56.7% productive rearrangements and were called segregating when the between-donor standard deviation exceeded 5%. A statistical classification framework was built for diagnosing cytomegalovirus status from the catalog of TCR beta chain sequences. V and J gene assignment, in a later analysis, came from comparing TCR nucleotide sequences with IMGT/GENE-DB human TR gene sequences. A later analysis assigned CDR3 sequences and most-parsimonious VDJ recombination scenarios with the TCRdist pipeline. In a later analysis, every TCR beta chain was defined by the combination of its CDR3 amino acid sequence and its V-gene family, and reads without a unique V-gene family were dropped. In a later analysis, several hundred highly shared, low-generation-probability nucleotide sequences were removed to address suspected cross-contamination and a sequencing artifact. In a later analysis, a clonal expansion index for each public chain was calculated from normalized within-repertoire ranks of inferred template counts. Generation probabilities in a later analysis came from a VDJ recombination model fitted to out-of-frame rearrangements, and those results were checked against IGoR. A later analysis scored TCR-TCR, TCR-HLA and TCR-CMV co-occurrence with hypergeometric tests, applying a repertoire-size bias correction to TCR pairs. To estimate false discovery rates, a later analysis permuted the HLA or CMV assignments 20 times. In a later analysis, co-occurring TCRs were grouped using DBSCAN, with TCRdist sequence similarity added in when clustering inside HLA-allele-positive subsets. For co-occurrence clustering, repertoires with fewer than 30,000 or more than 120,000 public chains were excluded, along with roughly five repertoires with anomalous nucleotide sharing. TCRdb took over this immuneACCESS table, retaining in-frame rearrangements with V and J assigned. Such tables are incomplete; in checked studies, under half of the missing clones stem from an unresolved V gene, and the remainder is unexplained. V and J calls and clone size come straight from that table; D and trimming were deduced from the DNA. The sample includes roughly 150,000 clones, with roughly 66% observed a single time. The ten most abundant clones make up 1.5% to 2% of the sample.

Turning to this clone: There is no known antigen for this receptor. No clone much larger than this one lies a single base away; base qualities are absent.

For CDR1 and CDR2, the germline V gene (reference sequence) lists LNHDA and SQIVND. V and J are trimmed by 7 bases and 2 bases, and the gene matches miss 5 bases of the junction. The CDR3 runs 14 residues from the cysteine to the phenylalanine. Only the CDR3 portion is preserved as DNA: 42 bases, with reading frame beginning at the first base. The cohort comprised under 700 healthy bone marrow donors. All cohort members were sampled while nominally healthy, although unrecorded immune exposures were likely present. The donor tested CMV seronegative, placing the donor among the roughly 340 seronegative members of the cohort. A peripheral blood sample was provided by each donor, and peripheral blood mononuclear cells were used for TCR beta sequencing. The Qiagen DNeasy Blood Extraction Kit was used to extract genomic DNA from the blood cell samples.

The sample consisted of PBMCs. The V and J genes are TRBV19 and TRBJ1-3, and 7 junctional nucleotides match TRBD1. This TCR derives from a woman aged 18-30 years in good health and CMV-seronegative. The DNA reads as follows: TGTGCCAGTAATTTCAGGGGGACTGGAAACACCATATATTTT. This is translated as CASNFRGTGNTIYF.